The sequence of this T cell receptor beta chain was determined in a study of blood T cell repertoires in COVID-19. Study-level background: Both acute and convalescent COVID-19 samples were obtained from the United States, Italy and Spain. The cDNA or gDNA used as material had been derived from T cells, B-cell-depleted T cells, or PBMCs.

Seattle researchers signed up patients amid active infection and tracked them longitudinally. This clone appeared a single time. In the authors' methods: How many nucleated cells were present was estimated from reference gene primer amplification. Assay: immunoSEQ multiplex PCR; the TCRdb copy retains only in-frame clones and omits some. D and trimming were read from the DNA, whereas the V and J calls and clone size are those reported in that table. This table holds approximately 110,000 clones, approximately 85% found once. Germline loops: CDR1 MDHEN, CDR2 SYDVKM. V lost 2 bases, J lost 7 bases, and 12 bases lay in between. The CDR3 runs to 14 residues.

This receptor was obtained from a woman of 80 years or more with COVID-19, enrolled during active disease. Sequencing was performed on peripheral blood. The genes are TRBV28 and TRBJ1-5; tentative D call: TRBD1 (5 bases). In DNA, the CDR3 is TGTGCCAGCAGTTTAGAGGCGGGACGACAGCCCCAGCATTTT. It yields the protein CASSLEAGRQPQHF.